One sample yielded the 17 T cell receptor beta chains listed below, sequenced in a study of cytomegalovirus exposure and HLA in healthy donors (dated by TCRdb to about 2017). The library was made by the immunoSEQ multiplex PCR assay. For the multiplex PCR, a mixture combining 60 forward primers for TCR Vbeta segments and 13 reverse primers for TCR Jbeta segments was used. Entries here come from immuneACCESS through TCRdb and include only in-frame sequences with V and J called. Some clones fail to appear in such tables; in the studies checked, an unresolved V gene covers under half of the shortfall, and the cause of the remainder is unknown. This sample is represented by 100,000 to 150,000 clones; roughly 77% of them were singletons. The ten largest clones capture 4.5% to 5% of the sample. The sample consisted of PBMCs. Receptor source: a man aged 45-65 years in good health and CMV-seropositive.

The V and J genes are TRBV5-1 and TRBJ1-4; 7 positions agree with TRBD1. In germline, CDR1 is SGHRS, CDR2 YFSETQ. This CDR3 has 17 amino acids. The trim removed 0 bases at V and 6 bases at J, leaving 11 bases unmatched. Here the CDR3 reads CASSLVGPAGGHEKLFF. The DNA of the CDR3 is TGCGCCAGCAGCTTGGTGGGCCCCGCAGGGGGACATGAAAAACTGTTTTTT.

The chain couples TRBV19 to TRBJ2-2, with a tentative D call TRBD1 (5 bases). The CDR3 totals 15 residues. Germline V gene data show CDR1 as LNHDA and CDR2 as SQIVND (reference sequence). The ends were cut back, 5 bases at V and 9 bases at J, with 19 bases in the middle. The CDR3 sequence: CASSSSGRGGRELFF. The CDR3 DNA reads as TGTGCCAGTAGTTCCTCGGGTAGGGGCGGAAGGGAGCTGTTTTTT.

The chain carries TRBV7-9 and TRBJ1-2; no clear D. V was cut by 1 base and J by 4 bases, with 10 bases left in between. The CDR3 contains 14 residues. Germline V gene data show CDR1 as SEHNR and CDR2 as FQNEAQ (reference sequence). The CDR3 is CASSLDQRGYGYTF. The CDR3, as DNA: TGTGCCAGCAGCTTAGATCAACGAGGCTATGGCTACACCTTC.

In DNA, the CDR3 is TGCGCCAGCAGCCCAGGACAGGGGGCCTCCAATGAGCAGTTCTTC. Translation: CASSPGQGASNEQFF. The rearrangement joins TRBV5-1 to TRBJ2-1; TRBD1 agrees at 11 bases. V shed 4 bases and J 6 bases; nucleotides not matched to a gene: 6. Germline CDR1 and CDR2: SGHRS and YFSETQ. CDR3 length: 15 amino acids.

The chain recombines TRBV27 with TRBJ1-1; tentative D call: TRBD1 (6 bases). The germline V gene encodes CDR1 MNHEY and CDR2 SMNVEV (reference sequence). The CDR3 has 14 amino acids. V dropped 6 bases and J dropped 4 bases, with 15 bases sitting between them. CDR3 nucleotides: TGTGCCAGCAGGATTAACAGGGACACCACTGAAGCTTTCTTT. Translated: CASRINRDTTEAFF.

In its sample, this clone was seen once. This chain connects TRBV4-3 to TRBJ2-7; TRBD2 agrees at 14 bases. Losses at the gene ends were 0 bases for V and 6 bases for J; bases not matched to a gene: 7. CDR1 is LGHNA, CDR2 YSLEER, per germline. CDR3 length equals 17 residues. The CDR3 DNA reads as TGCGCCAGCAGCCAAGATCGGGGACTAGCGGGAGCGTCCGAGCAGTACTTC. Residues: CASSQDRGLAGASEQYF.

This clone appeared once. The chain uses TRBV7-9 and TRBJ1-5; TRBD1 might be the D (5 bases). The CDR3 consists of 14 residues. Germline V gene data show CDR1 as SEHNR and CDR2 as FQNEAQ (reference sequence). Deletions cut 1 base from V and 6 bases from J, with 10 bases between. In DNA form, the CDR3 reads TGTGCCAGCAGCTTAGAAGGGGAAGGTCAGCCCCAGCATTTT. This sequence encodes CASSLEGEGQPQHF.

The gene calls are TRBV10-3 and TRBJ1-3, with D maybe TRBD1 (6 bases). The V and J ends lost 4 bases and 7 bases respectively, with 11 bases between them. The germline V gene encodes CDR1 ENHRY and CDR2 SYGVKD. CDR3 length: 13 residues. CDR3 loop: CAISAGDGNTIYF. CDR3 nucleotides: TGTGCCATCAGTGCAGGGGACGGCAACACCATATATTTT.

This chain uses TRBV2 with TRBJ2-1, with D maybe TRBD2 (7 bases). The CDR3 consists of 16 residues. Looked up from germline, CDR1 is SNHLY and CDR2 is FYNNEI. CDR3: CATWGGGGSSYNEQFF. The CDR3 DNA reads as TGTGCTACCTGGGGGGGCGGAGGGAGCTCCTACAATGAGCAGTTCTTC. The variable domain in full, with the rest retrieved from reference TRBV2 and TRBJ2-1, is EPEVTQTPSHQVTQMGQEVILRCVPISNHLYFYWYRQILGQKVEFLVSFYNNEISEKSEIFDDQFSVERPDGSNFTLKIRSTKLEDSAMYFCATWGGGGSSYNEQFFGPGTRLTVL.

The chain links TRBV5-4 to TRBJ1-4; 7 bases agree with TRBD1. Per germline, CDR1 SGHNT and CDR2 YYREEE (reference sequence). V lost 1 base and J lost 6; bases outside the gene matches: 6. The CDR3 spans 15 residues. The CDR3 coding sequence is TGTGCCAGCAGCTTGTACGGGACAGAACATGAAAAACTGTTTTTT. Translating it yields CASSLYGTEHEKLFF.

The genes are TRBV4-3 and TRBJ2-3; the D gene is possibly TRBD2 (6 bases). In germline, CDR1 is LGHNA, CDR2 YSLEER. Trimming took 2 bases from V and 2 from J, leaving 17 bases between them. The CDR3 has 17 residues. Here the CDR3 DNA reads TGCGCCAGCAGCCAACAAATGAGTTCGGGACTCACAGATACGCAGTATTTT. Translation gives CASSQQMSSGLTDTQYF.

The chain's CDR3 is CASSHRTVGSNQPQHF. DNA of the CDR3: TGTGCCAGTAGTCACAGGACGGTAGGGAGCAATCAGCCCCAGCATTTT. The V and J genes are TRBV19 and TRBJ1-5; D possibly corresponds to TRBD1 (5 bases). V was trimmed by 5 bases and J by 1 base, leaving 15 bases between them. Germline V gene data show CDR1 as LNHDA and CDR2 as SQIVND (reference sequence). The CDR3 sequence is 16 residues long.

The gene calls are TRBV5-6 and TRBJ2-5; TRBD2 matches at 12 bases. The CDR3 is made up of 16 amino acids. Germline loops: CDR1 SGHDT, CDR2 YYEEEE. The V and J ends lost 2 bases and 4 bases, in that order; junction bases with no gene match: 6. The CDR3 sequence: CASSLRTSGVGETQYF. The CDR3 DNA reads as TGTGCCAGCAGCTTACGGACTAGCGGGGTGGGAGAGACCCAGTACTTC.

This clone was recorded once. The chain employs TRBV5-4 and TRBJ1-6; D call uncertain. Trimming pared 0 bases from V and 9 bases from J, leaving 13 bases between. Germline loops: CDR1 SGHNT, CDR2 YYREEE (reference sequence). This CDR3 comprises 15 residues. The CDR3 protein is CASSLGAKSTSPLHF. CDR3 DNA: TGTGCCAGCAGCTTGGGGGCTAAAAGTACTTCACCCCTCCACTTT.

This clone has just one count. The J gene is TRBJ2-2, the V gene TRBV2; D remains unclear. Per germline, CDR1 SNHLY and CDR2 FYNNEI. CDR3 length: 13 amino acids. V lost 2 bases and J 7 bases, leaving 8 bases between the germline ends. CDR3 coding DNA: TGTGCCAGCAGTGAACATCCGGTCGGGGAGCTGTTTTTT. This sequence encodes CASSEHPVGELFF.

This sequence joins TRBV6-6 and TRBJ1-1; D is unclear. Germline-derived CDR1 and CDR2 are MNHNY and SVGAGI (reference sequence). V lost 6 bases, J lost 1 base, and 9 bases lay in between. The CDR3 totals 13 residues. The CDR3: CASRERENTEAFF. CDR3 DNA: TGTGCCAGCAGGGAACGGGAGAACACTGAAGCTTTCTTT.

The chain employs TRBV18 and TRBJ2-1, with D tentatively TRBD2 (6 bases). This CDR3 contains 16 residues. CDR1 is KGHSH and CDR2 is LQKENI in the germline V gene. V lost 4 bases, J lost 7 bases, and 20 bases lay in between. The CDR3 protein is CASSLFRDLPRNEQFF. As DNA, the CDR3 is TGTGCCAGCTCACTCTTCCGGGACTTACCTAGGAATGAGCAGTTCTTC.